These 21 T cell receptor beta chains were sequenced from one sample in a study of cytomegalovirus exposure and HLA in healthy donors. Clones were read by immunoSEQ multiplex PCR, and TCRdb kept only the in-frame ones, dropping some. The table lists some 140,000 clones, 84% of them singletons. Sequenced input: PBMCs. Receptors were obtained from a woman between 25 and 40 years old in good health and CMV-seronegative.

Here the CDR3 DNA reads TGTGCCAGCAGTGAATCCCCAGGGACAACCTCAACCTACGAGCAGTACTTC. This translates into CASSESPGTTSTYEQYF. The chain uses TRBV25-1 and TRBJ2-7, with a possible D match to TRBD1 (6 bases). V lost 1 base and J lost 2, with 18 bases in between. The CDR3 extends over 17 amino acids. Germline V CDR1 and CDR2: MGHDK, SYGVNS.

A single count supports this clone. V and J are TRBV5-8 and TRBJ2-7; 9 positions agree with TRBD1. The germline gives CDR1 SGHTS, CDR2 YDEGEE. V shed 2 bases and J 2 bases; nucleotides not matched to a gene: 8. The CDR3 spans 16 residues. In DNA form, the CDR3 reads TGTGCCAGCAGCTTCTGGACAGGGGCCGGTACCTACGAGCAGTACTTC. It is translated as CASSFWTGAGTYEQYF.

V usage is TRBV5-6 and J usage is TRBJ2-5; 7 bases agree with TRBD1. The CDR3 contains 15 residues. V shed 2 bases and J 1 base; nucleotides not matched to a gene: 5. Germline-derived CDR1 and CDR2 are SGHDT and YYEEEE. The DNA for the CDR3 is TGTGCCAGCAGCTTCCGGGACAGCACCCAAGAGACCCAGTACTTC. Translation gives CASSFRDSTQETQYF.

The chain is built from TRBV6-5 and TRBJ2-6, with a weak D call TRBD2 (5 bases). The V gene lost 7 bases and the J gene lost 4 bases, with 14 bases spanning the gap. This CDR3 has 15 residues. Per germline, CDR1 MNHEY and CDR2 SVGAGI. Here the CDR3 DNA reads TGTGCCAGCATGGGAGTGGTGACAGGGGCCAACGTCCTGACTTTC. Its translation: CASMGVVTGANVLTF.

The rearrangement links TRBV18 to TRBJ1-2; 7 positions match TRBD1. Germline values: CDR1 KGHSH, CDR2 LQKENI. CDR3 length: 14 amino acids. V lost 3 bases, J lost 4 bases, and 5 bases stayed unmatched. The CDR3 DNA sequence: TGTGCCAGCTCACCCCTCCGGGACAGCTATGGCTACACCTTC. Translation: CASSPLRDSYGYTF.

V and J are TRBV10-1 and TRBJ1-3, with D hard to call. This CDR3 has 15 amino acids. V lost 8 bases to trimming and J lost 0 bases, with 14 bases between them. Germline V lookup: CDR1 WNHNN, CDR2 SYGVQD (reference sequence). The chain's CDR3 is CASSSHTFSGNTIYF. CDR3 DNA sequence: TGCGCCAGCTCCTCCCATACATTCTCTGGAAACACCATATATTTT.

The sample holds one count of this clone. The chain joins TRBV14 to TRBJ2-7, with D unclear. CDR1 is SGHDN, CDR2 FVKESK, per germline. The CDR3 length is 13 residues. With 4 bases removed from V and 1 base from J, the gap between germline ends came to 8 bases. The CDR3 sequence is CASSLPSSYEQYF. The CDR3 bases are TGTGCCAGCAGCCTCCCGAGTTCCTACGAGCAGTACTTC.

This chain links TRBV18 with TRBJ1-1; 7 positions agree with TRBD1. From germline, CDR1 is KGHSH and CDR2 LQKENI. V lost 6 bases, J lost 6 bases, and 13 bases stayed unmatched. The CDR3 runs 15 residues. CDR3 coding DNA: TGTGCCAGCTCTCCCTTACAGGGGAGAGGGGCTGAAGCTTTCTTT. Translating gives CASSPLQGRGAEAFF.

This chain connects TRBV12-5 to TRBJ2-1; D is possibly TRBD2 (6 bases). Trimming took off 4 bases at V and 5 bases at J, with 18 bases between the two ends. The CDR3 has 16 residues. Germline CDR1 LGHNT, CDR2 FRNRAP. The CDR3 DNA reads as TGTGCTAGTGGTTCCTTAGCGGACACCTACGACAATGAGCAGTTCTTC. Residues: CASGSLADTYDNEQFF.

The V gene is TRBV27, the J gene TRBJ1-2, with 9 bases that match TRBD1. Per germline, CDR1 MNHEY and CDR2 SMNVEV (reference sequence). V dropped 10 bases and J dropped 5; count of bases not matched to a gene: 8. The CDR3 sequence is 13 residues long. CDR3 sequence: CATWDRVEYGYTF. Written as DNA, the CDR3 is TGTGCCACCTGGGACAGGGTCGAGTATGGCTACACCTTC.

This chain connects TRBV27 to TRBJ2-7; D not certain. The CDR3 consists of 15 residues. The germline V gene has CDR1 MNHEY and CDR2 SMNVEV (reference sequence). The ends were cut back, 0 bases at V and 0 bases at J, with 9 bases in the middle. In DNA, the CDR3 is TGTGCCAGCAGTTTATCGGGTGGAGACTCCTACGAGCAGTACTTC. Translating it yields CASSLSGGDSYEQYF.

V is TRBV27 and J is TRBJ2-2; D may be TRBD2 (5 bases). The germline CDR1 and CDR2 sequences are MNHEY and SMNVEV (reference sequence). CDR3 length: 13 residues. V dropped 8 bases and J dropped 5 bases, with 12 bases sitting between them. The CDR3 sequence: CASRNTGTGELFF. Written as DNA, the CDR3 is TGTGCCAGCCGTAATACGGGGACCGGGGAGCTGTTTTTT.

The chain recombines TRBV19 with TRBJ1-4; 9 bases align to TRBD1. Looked up from germline, CDR1 is LNHDA and CDR2 is SQIVND (reference sequence). The J segment lost 11 bases and the V segment lost 4 bases, leaving 11 bases of the junction unmatched. CDR3 length: 15 residues. CDR3 region: CASSSLGQGLRKLFF. The CDR3 nucleotides read TGTGCCAGTAGTAGTCTGGGACAGGGTCTCCGGAAACTGTTTTTT.

The chain carries TRBV11-2 and TRBJ2-2; possibly TRBD2 for D (5 bases). The CDR3 spans 15 residues. Germline V gives CDR1 SGHAT, CDR2 FQNNGV. The V end lost 7 bases, the J end lost 5 bases, and 17 bases lay between the germline ends. The CDR3 bases are TGTGCCAGCACCTCGATGGTTACGGGGACCGGGGAGCTGTTTTTT. The encoded protein is CASTSMVTGTGELFF.

The chain has TRBV5-4 and TRBJ1-2, with D perhaps matching TRBD1 (5 bases). The CDR3 contains 15 residues. Trimming left V 0 bases short and J 10 bases short, with 19 bases between. The germline V gene encodes CDR1 SGHNT and CDR2 YYREEE (reference sequence). The CDR3 coding sequence is TGTGCCAGCAGCTTGGGGACACACTCCGGGGGAGACTACACCTTC. It yields the protein CASSLGTHSGGDYTF.

CDR3 residues: CATSRGRQGGEKLFF. Written as DNA, the CDR3 is TGTGCCACCAGCAGAGGTCGACAGGGTGGAGAAAAACTGTTTTTT. V gene TRBV15 combines with J gene TRBJ1-4; 7 nucleotides match TRBD1. Germline loops: CDR1 LNHNV, CDR2 YYDKDF (reference sequence). After removal of 1 base from V and 8 bases from J, the junction contained 7 bases not matched to a gene. The CDR3 runs 15 residues.

V is TRBV6-6 and J is TRBJ1-5; possible D gene TRBD1, 6 bases. Germline CDR1 reads MNHNY; CDR2 reads SVGAGI (reference sequence). Between the trimmed V and J ends, which lost 5 bases and 3 bases, there was a span of 8 bases. The CDR3 extends over 13 amino acids. CDR3 amino acids: CASSGQYNQPQHF. In nucleotides, the CDR3 is TGTGCCAGCAGTGGACAGTACAATCAGCCCCAGCATTTT.

The gene calls are TRBV11-3 and TRBJ2-5; maybe TRBD1 (5 bases). The CDR3 consists of 13 residues. CDR1 and CDR2 (germline): SGHNT, YENEEA. Trimming cost V 3 bases and J 3 bases, with 8 bases left between them. The CDR3 DNA sequence: TGTGCCAGCAGCTTCGGCAGGGAAGAGACCCAGTACTTC. Its translation is CASSFGREETQYF.

This chain links TRBV28 with TRBJ2-3; D might be TRBD2 (6 bases). V lost 5 bases and J 5 bases, leaving 32 bases between the germline ends. The CDR3 is 20 amino acids. Germline CDR1 is MDHEN and CDR2 is SYDVKM. The CDR3 is CASSTTFWDSAGHGGDTQYF. The CDR3 region has the DNA TGTGCCAGCAGTACCACCTTTTGGGACTCAGCGGGTCACGGGGGAGATACGCAGTATTTT.

This clone was detected once. The chain joins TRBV7-9 to TRBJ2-6, with D perhaps matching TRBD1 (5 bases). Per the germline V gene, CDR1 is SEHNR and CDR2 is FQNEAQ (reference sequence). This CDR3 has 15 amino acids. The V gene lost 1 base and the J gene lost 2 bases, with 6 bases spanning the gap. In nucleotides, the CDR3 is TGTGCCAGCAGCTTAGGGGGCGCTGGGGCCAACGTCCTGACTTTC. Translation gives CASSLGGAGANVLTF.

The V gene is TRBV7-9, the J gene TRBJ1-4, with 12 bases fitting TRBD1. The trim removed 7 bases at V and 8 bases at J, leaving 5 bases unmatched. The CDR3 length is 14 residues. In germline, CDR1 is SEHNR, CDR2 FQNEAQ (reference sequence). The CDR3 DNA reads as TGTGCCAGCACTCCCGGGACAGGGGGCGAAAAACTGTTTTTT. Its protein is CASTPGTGGEKLFF.